This TCR beta chain was found in a study of blood T cell repertoires in COVID-19. Study-level information: COVID-19 samples from acute and convalescent phases originated in the United States, Italy and Spain. PBMCs, B-cell-depleted T cells, or T cells were the source of the cDNA or gDNA that made up the material.

Germline V gene lookup returns CDR1 MDHEN and CDR2 SYDVKM. The V and J ends lost 5 bases and 4 bases respectively, with 6 bases between them. CDR3 length: 11 amino acids. As processed by the authors: Amplification of reference gene primers provided the estimated nucleated cell counts. Method: immunoSEQ multiplex PCR; TCRdb's copy keeps in-frame clones and lacks some. From that table come the V and J calls and clone size; the DNA was used to work out D and trimming. Counted here are around 150,000 clones, roughly 90% occurring once; the ten biggest clones make up about 5.3%. The sequencing sample was made of peripheral blood. The receptor was derived from a man aged 30 to 45 with COVID-19, enrolled during active disease. V usage is TRBV28 and J usage is TRBJ2-7, with unresolved D. CDR3: CASSDGYEQYF. CDR3 sequence (DNA): TGTGCCAGCAGTGACGGGTACGAGCAGTACTTC.